Below are 23 T cell receptor beta chains sequenced from a single sample in a study of T-cell reconstitution after alpha-beta-depleted transplantation in children. Researchers prepared the TCRbeta library using unique molecular identifiers, the study reports. TCRdb used MiXCR to reprocess the PCR reads, holding one entry per CDR3 protein. The sample has roughly 590,000 distinct CDR3 sequences, roughly 15% seen once. The specimen comprised PBMCs from the stem cell graft donor, sampled from the stem cell graft. Receptors originate from a human donor who donated a stem cell graft to a child with acute myeloid leukemia.

This sequence joins TRBV5-1 and TRBJ2-3; D is possibly TRBD1 or TRBD2 (5 bases each). CDR3 length: 16 amino acids. Germline assignment: CDR1 SGHRS and CDR2 YFSETQ. V was cut by 1 base and J by 2 bases, with 14 bases left in between. CDR3 DNA: TGCGCCAGCAGCTTGACCATCGGGGCCAACACAGATACGCAGTATTTT. It specifies CASSLTIGANTDTQYF.

This chain links TRBV7-9 with TRBJ2-7, with TRBD2 matching over 7 bases. The CDR3 has 14 residues. Germline CDR1 reads SEHNR; CDR2 reads FQNEAQ (reference sequence). V lost 1 base, J lost 5 bases, and 5 bases stayed unmatched. CDR3 in DNA: TGTGCCAGCAGCTTAGGGGGGACTAACAACGAGCAGTACTTC. As protein: CASSLGGTNNEQYF.

This clonotype was detected once. V usage is TRBV7-9 and J usage is TRBJ1-5; possibly TRBD1 for D (6 bases). The V and J ends lost 4 bases and 9 bases respectively, with 13 bases between them. Germline V gene data show CDR1 as SEHNR and CDR2 as FQNEAQ (reference sequence). This CDR3 has 13 amino acids. The CDR3 bases are TGTGCCAGCAGCTCAGGGGCCCCATGGCCCCAGCATTTT. Its translation is CASSSGAPWPQHF.

V and J are TRBV6-2 or TRBV6-3 and TRBJ1-5; no clear D. Germline V CDR1 and CDR2: MNHEY, SVGEGT. The CDR3 is 14 residues long. The V end lost 3 bases, the J end lost 5 bases, and 11 bases lay between the germline ends. This chain's CDR3 is CASSYSRNYQPQHF. Written as DNA, the CDR3 is TGTGCCAGCAGTTATTCTCGAAACTATCAGCCCCAGCATTTT.

This clonotype was picked up a small number of times. The rearrangement links TRBV6-5 to TRBJ2-2, with 8 bases matching TRBD1. This CDR3 has 16 residues. V was pared by 4 bases and J by 4 bases, with 8 bases of the junction left unmatched. Looked up from germline, CDR1 is MNHEY and CDR2 is SVGAGI. This CDR3 reads CASSWNRGVATGELFF. CDR3 nucleotides: TGTGCCAGCAGTTGGAACAGGGGGGTGGCCACCGGGGAGCTGTTTTTT.

This clonotype has ten or more counts. This chain links TRBV6-2 or TRBV6-3 with TRBJ1-5, with D possibly TRBD1 on 6 matching bases. The CDR3 sequence is 13 residues long. Per germline, CDR1 MNHEY and CDR2 SVGEGT. Trimming cost V 6 bases and J 1 base, with 7 bases left between them. The CDR3 here is CASRRGSNQPQHF. CDR3 DNA: TGTGCCAGCAGGAGGGGGAGCAATCAGCCCCAGCATTTT.

The rearrangement links TRBV28 to TRBJ2-3, with TRBD2 as a possible D gene (5 bases). Trimming removed 4 bases at V and 1 base at J, with 12 bases between. The CDR3 is 15 amino acids. CDR1 and CDR2 (germline): MDHEN, SYDVKM. CDR3 sequence (DNA): TGTGCCAGCAGTTCCCGCCCAGCGGGCACAGATACGCAGTATTTT. This gives the protein CASSSRPAGTDTQYF.

Ten or more counts support this clonotype. The chain combines TRBV27 with TRBJ2-7; no firm D call. CDR1 and CDR2 from the germline V gene are MNHEY and SMNVEV (reference sequence). The CDR3 loop spans 16 amino acids. With 7 bases removed from V and 0 bases from J, the gap between germline ends came to 19 bases. The CDR3 reads CASNTRCGVSSYEQYV. CDR3 bases: TGTGCCAGCAACACCAGGTGTGGGGTTAGCTCCTACGAGCAGTACGTC.

The table lists this clonotype with many counts. The chain employs TRBV12-3 or TRBV12-4 and TRBJ1-3; 7 bases line up with TRBD1. V dropped 6 bases and J dropped 2; count of bases not matched to a gene: 4. There are 14 residues in the CDR3. CDR3 DNA sequence: TGTGCCAGCAGCCCACAGGGGACTGGAAACACCATATATTTT. Translated, it gives CASSPQGTGNTIYF.

This clonotype appeared many times. V gene TRBV29-1 combines with J gene TRBJ1-4; maybe TRBD1 (5 bases). There are 13 residues in the CDR3. Between the trimmed V and J ends, which lost 4 bases and 7 bases, there was a span of 13 bases. CDR1 is SQVTM, CDR2 ANQGSEA, per germline. CDR3 residues: CSVALGEPEKLFF. CDR3 nucleotide sequence: TGCAGCGTTGCTTTGGGGGAACCTGAAAAACTGTTTTTT.

This sequence joins TRBV5-1 and TRBJ1-2; no definite D call. V was clipped by 0 bases and J by 7 bases, with 13 bases between them. The length of the CDR3 is 14 residues. CDR1 and CDR2 (germline): SGHRS, YFSETQ. CDR3 DNA: TGCGCCAGCAGCTTGGATCTGGGATACCCTGGCTACACCTTC. Protein product: CASSLDLGYPGYTF.

A word on this clonotype: A read error may explain this, as a much larger clone is one base away. The V gene is TRBV20-1, the J gene TRBJ2-1; TRBD2 agrees at 12 bases. The CDR3 has 15 residues. Trimming at V came to 2 bases and at J to 7 bases, leaving 6 bases not matched to a gene. The germline gives CDR1 DFQATT, CDR2 SNEGSKA (reference sequence). Here the CDR3 DNA reads TGCAGTGCTAGATACCCTAGCGGGGGGGGTAATGAGCAGTTCTTC. This translates into CSARYPSGGGNEQFF.

The chain has TRBV7-3 and TRBJ2-1; 7 positions match TRBD1. Per germline, CDR1 SGHTA and CDR2 FQGTGA. CDR3 length: 19 amino acids. Unmatched junction bases numbered 12, after V lost 1 base and J lost 0 bases. The CDR3 loop is CASSLSGAWGQSSYNEQFF. The CDR3 region has the DNA TGTGCCAGCAGCTTAAGTGGCGCCTGGGGACAGAGCTCCTACAATGAGCAGTTCTTC.

CDR3: CSAPPPGTGWGKLFF. DNA for the CDR3: TGCAGTGCGCCGCCCCCCGGGACAGGGTGGGGAAAACTGTTTTTT. The J gene is TRBJ1-4, the V gene TRBV20-1, with 9 positions matching TRBD1. Germline loops: CDR1 DFQATT, CDR2 SNEGSKA (reference sequence). The V segment lost 6 bases and the J segment 10 bases; nucleotides outside the gene matches: 15. There are 15 residues in the CDR3.

This clonotype was seen once. The rearrangement uses TRBV12-3 or TRBV12-4 and TRBJ1-4; 7 bases fit TRBD1. Trimming cost V 6 bases and J 8 bases; bases outside gene matches: 12. This CDR3 is 15 amino acids long. In DNA form, the CDR3 reads TGTGCCAGCAGACACAGTTGCGACAGGGAGGAAAAACTGTTTTTT. It translates to CASRHSCDREEKLFF.

The CDR3 spells CASSSGAGGPLGGELFF. CDR3 DNA sequence: TGTGCCAGCAGCTCAGGGGCGGGGGGGCCGCTTGGCGGGGAGCTGTTTTTT. This rearrangement joins TRBV9 to TRBJ2-2, with 9 nucleotides matching TRBD2. This CDR3 comprises 17 residues. V lost 4 bases and J lost 7; bases outside the gene matches: 14. CDR1 and CDR2 (germline): SGDLS, YYNGEE.

This clonotype showed up just a few times. The J gene is TRBJ1-5, the V gene TRBV7-9, with D uncertain. Trimming removed 1 base at V and 9 bases at J, with 10 bases between. Germline V gene lookup returns CDR1 SEHNR and CDR2 FQNEAQ (reference sequence). The length of the CDR3 is 13 residues. CDR3 nucleotides: TGTGCCAGCAGCTTAGAAGGACCCATGCCCCAGCATTTT. Translation gives CASSLEGPMPQHF.

This clonotype showed up just a few times. One junction end does not reproduce the germline sequence, and a read error may be involved. The V and J genes are TRBV7-9 and TRBJ2-5, with 8 bases matching TRBD1. Looked up from germline, CDR1 is SEHNR and CDR2 is FQNEAQ (reference sequence). The CDR3 sequence is 14 residues long. Written as DNA, the CDR3 is TGTGCCAGTAGCTTACGACAGGGGCAAGAGACCCAGTACTTC. Its protein product is CASSLRQGQETQYF.

The CDR3 DNA sequence: TGTGCCAGCAGCTCCGACGGGGGGCACATTCAGTACTTC. The encoded protein is CASSSDGGHIQYF. The chain is built from TRBV7-6 and TRBJ2-4; D may be TRBD2 (7 bases). CDR1 is SGHVS and CDR2 is FNYEAQ in the germline V gene. This CDR3 comprises 13 residues. Trimming left V 4 bases short and J 8 bases short, with 12 bases between.

This rearrangement joins TRBV5-4 to TRBJ2-3, with D maybe TRBD2 (5 bases). The germline V and J ends were trimmed by 0 bases and 2 bases, with 25 bases remaining between them. Germline V lookup: CDR1 SGHNT, CDR2 YYREEE (reference sequence). The CDR3 sequence is 20 residues long. The DNA for the CDR3 is TGTGCCAGCAGCTTGGACGATTTAGCGCCAGGTTGGATAAACACAGATACGCAGTATTTT. It yields the protein CASSLDDLAPGWINTDTQYF.

This clonotype has a count of ten or more. V usage is TRBV5-4 and J usage is TRBJ2-3; D remains ambiguous. The V end was cut by 1 base, the J end by 3 bases, with 6 bases between. This CDR3 contains 13 residues. In germline, CDR1 is SGHNT, CDR2 YYREEE (reference sequence). DNA of the CDR3: TGTGCCAGCAGCTTGCCTTTAACAGATACGCAGTATTTT. Residues: CASSLPLTDTQYF.

This clonotype was picked up many times. V gene TRBV20-1 combines with J gene TRBJ2-7; D gene unclear. Germline loops: CDR1 DFQATT, CDR2 SNEGSKA (reference sequence). This CDR3 is built from 14 residues. Trimming removed 0 bases from V and 10 bases from J, with 19 bases in between. The CDR3 spells CSARDTPGQTKQYF. The CDR3, as DNA: TGCAGTGCTAGAGACACCCCTGGCCAGACGAAACAGTACTTC.

In its sample, this clonotype was seen many times. The chain links TRBV20-1 to TRBJ1-3; TRBD1 agrees at 7 bases. V lost 5 bases and J lost 0; bases outside the gene matches: 4. From germline, CDR1 is DFQATT and CDR2 SNEGSKA (reference sequence). The CDR3 length is 14 residues. CDR3 nucleotide sequence: TGCAGTGCTCCAGGGGGGGCCTCTGGAAACACCATATATTTT. This sequence encodes CSAPGGASGNTIYF.